The 7 T cell receptor beta chains reported below all come from one sample, sequenced in a study of blood T cell repertoires in COVID-19. Produced via immunoSEQ multiplex PCR; TCRdb's table is partial and in-frame only. Found here are some 220,000 clones, approximately 80% of them singletons; the top ten hold about 6.3%. The specimen sequenced was peripheral blood. All receptors come from a woman aged 55-75 years with active or convalescent COVID-19.

The chain links TRBV7-9 to TRBJ2-7; tentatively, D is TRBD1 (5 bases). Trimming pared 1 base from V and 0 bases from J, leaving 7 bases between. CDR1 and CDR2 from the germline V gene are SEHNR and FQNEAQ (reference sequence). This CDR3 contains 14 residues. The CDR3 reads CASSLGGYSYEQYV. The CDR3, as DNA: TGTGCCAGCAGCTTAGGGGGCTACTCCTACGAGCAGTACGTC.

This chain joins TRBV29-1 and TRBJ1-1, with 8 nucleotides matching TRBD1. V trimming: 4 bases; J trimming: 1 base; junction bases outside the gene matches: 2. The CDR3 consists of 13 residues. CDR1 is SQVTM, CDR2 ANQGSEA, per germline. This CDR3 is CSVGTGTNTEAFF. CDR3 in DNA: TGCAGCGTTGGGACAGGGACGAACACTGAAGCTTTCTTT.

The genes are TRBV19 and TRBJ1-2; D is unresolved. The length of the CDR3 is 11 residues. V lost 5 bases, J lost 4 bases, and 5 bases lay in between. Per the germline V gene, CDR1 is LNHDA and CDR2 is SQIVND (reference sequence). CDR3 region: CASSAGYGYTF. The CDR3 bases are TGTGCCAGTAGTGCCGGCTATGGCTACACCTTC.

The gene calls are TRBV30 and TRBJ2-1; 7 positions agree with TRBD2. Trimming removed 7 bases from V and 7 bases from J; junction bases left unmatched: 7. The CDR3 consists of 12 residues. Germline loops: CDR1 GTSNPN, CDR2 SVGIG (reference sequence). As DNA, the CDR3 is TGTGCCTTTGGGGGGGATCCAAATGAGCAGTTCTTC. Translated, it gives CAFGGDPNEQFF.

The chain recombines TRBV7-2 with TRBJ1-5, with D unclear. Germline CDR1 is SGHTA and CDR2 is FQGNSA. The V end lost 5 bases, the J end lost 6 bases, and 8 bases lay between the germline ends. The CDR3 runs to 12 residues. CDR3 coding DNA: TGTGCCAGCAGCGGCTCGGGTCAGCCCCAGCATTTT. The encoded protein is CASSGSGQPQHF.

The DNA of the CDR3 is TGTGCCAGCAGTTACTCGATTAAGAAGGGGGACACTGAAGCTTTCTTT. Amino acids: CASSYSIKKGDTEAFF. This chain links TRBV6-5 with TRBJ1-1, with a possible D match to TRBD1 (6 bases). The CDR3 sequence is 16 residues long. Per the germline V gene, CDR1 is MNHEY and CDR2 is SVGAGI. The V and J ends lost 0 bases and 3 bases respectively, with 14 bases between them.

This chain connects TRBV7-3 to TRBJ2-2, with D tentatively TRBD2 (6 bases). The CDR3 consists of 16 residues. Trimming removed 1 base at V and 2 bases at J, with 11 bases between. Germline V gene lookup returns CDR1 SGHTA and CDR2 FQGTGA. The CDR3 sequence is CASSLIRLENTGELFF. For the CDR3, the DNA is TGTGCCAGCAGCTTAATACGACTAGAAAACACCGGGGAGCTGTTTTTT.